This record looks at one TCR beta chain sequence and its context. In its sample, this clonotype was seen many times. The target of this receptor is not known. Base qualities are missing; no much larger clone stands one base away. This specimen comes from a study of T cells in Graves' hyperthyroidism and ophthalmopathy (dated by TCRdb to 2018 to 2020). In terms of the full investigation: Peripheral blood samples were taken at initial diagnosis, before any treatment was given. The study also compared thyroid tissue and blood T-cell repertoires from several Graves' hyperthyroidism patients. The paper reports TCR Vbeta CDR3 sequencing of roughly 140 peripheral blood samples: 40 to 45 ophthalmopathy, about 75 hyperthyroidism and 17 progressor patients. Prospective prediction of ophthalmopathy was tested in an independent validation cohort of fewer than 20 hyperthyroidism patients and 15 to 17 patients who later progressed to ophthalmopathy. After sampling, hyperthyroidism patients received methimazole starting at 30 mg daily, and ophthalmopathy patients received high-dose intravenous methylprednisolone. The roughly 91 discovery patients were randomly split 7:3 into training and test sets. To identify TCR V-J signatures that set the groups apart, the researchers used a discovery cohort of about a hundred patients, made up of under 45 with Graves' ophthalmopathy and around 58 with stable Graves' hyperthyroidism.

What the research found in general, with its limitations: No statistical method was used to fix the sample size in advance, and group allocation was not hidden from the investigators. A model built on a 13 V-J signature distinguished ophthalmopathy from stable hyperthyroidism, reaching roughly 88% sensitivity and approximately 83% specificity in cross-validation and 80%/75% in testing. Blood samples also contained most of the expanded thyroid clonotypes (frequency above 0.001), which suggests that blood repertoires may reflect thyroid immune responses. During validation, the model predicted progression to ophthalmopathy a median of about 5.9 months ahead of onset, with almost 71% sensitivity and about 72% specificity.

Hyperthyroidism patients were aged 18 to 65 years and newly diagnosed, with disease duration of less than 2 months. The study excluded patients with uncontrolled infections, other autoimmune diseases, pregnancy or lactation. Diagnoses were established on the basis of clinical symptoms, serum thyroxine and TRAb, thyroid ultrasound, and orbital computed tomography. Blood from progressor patients was drawn when they were first diagnosed with hyperthyroidism, before any ophthalmopathy symptoms appeared. PBMCs were separated from under 12 ml of fresh peripheral blood using Ficoll-Paque density gradient centrifugation. Progressor patients were first diagnosed with Graves' hyperthyroidism and then developed ophthalmopathy during follow-up. Total RNA was extracted using Trizol reagent, and RNA quality was assessed on an Agilent 2100 Bioanalyzer. TCR beta CDR3 regions were amplified from RNA transcripts. A first-round RT-PCR of the TCR CDR3 used the HTBI primer set with the Qiagen OneStep RT-PCR kit. Libraries were constructed in a second round of multiplex PCR, after which size selection and purification were carried out. Paired-end sequencing of the libraries was performed with 100 bp reads on an Illumina HiSeq2000. In the paper's pipeline: SOAPnuke was used to process the raw data, removing reads that contained adapters or uncalled bases, had a mean Phred below 15, or lacked an exact match to the constant primer or identifier. COPE v1.2.5 was used to merge high-quality paired reads, and clonotypes were defined as unique nucleotide sequences. MiTCR v1.1 was used to align clonotypes to the IMGT TRBV, TRBD and TRBJ reference segments. Only V-J combinations with frequency above 0.0001, covering 98% to 99.2% of repertoires, were analysed. The TCS score was defined as F50 (clonal expansion) divided by E x V (chaos), with BLOSUM62-based TCRdist calculated between CDR3 peptides within each V-J. Welch's t-statistics and random forest reduced roughly 500 V-J features to 13, which were used in a naive Bayes classifier (R e1071). TCRdb's own reprocessing of the public reads used fastp at Q25 and MiXCR and kept productive beta chains. Each CDR3 protein appears once, grouped with its most common genes and DNA. The V and J calls were determined by TCRdb, not by the authors. The sample table shows about 350,000 distinct CDR3 sequences, and roughly 17% are seen once. The top ten hold 30% to 35% of the sample.

The sequenced sample consisted of blood. The TCR was taken from a woman between 25 and 40 years old with Graves' hyperthyroidism that later progressed to Graves' ophthalmopathy.

The DNA sequence follows: TGTGCCGTAAAGGACAGCTCGAACACCGGGGAGCTGTTTTTT. Translated, this gives CAVKDSSNTGELFF. This sequence uses TRBV12-3 or TRBV12-4 and TRBJ2-2; a tentative D match to TRBD1 spans 6 bases. Between the V and J ends, shortened by 11 bases and 0 bases respectively, the junction contains 13 bases. The CDR3 has 14 amino acids, counting the end cysteine and phenylalanine. Only CDR3 DNA remains: 42 bases, in frame from the first base.